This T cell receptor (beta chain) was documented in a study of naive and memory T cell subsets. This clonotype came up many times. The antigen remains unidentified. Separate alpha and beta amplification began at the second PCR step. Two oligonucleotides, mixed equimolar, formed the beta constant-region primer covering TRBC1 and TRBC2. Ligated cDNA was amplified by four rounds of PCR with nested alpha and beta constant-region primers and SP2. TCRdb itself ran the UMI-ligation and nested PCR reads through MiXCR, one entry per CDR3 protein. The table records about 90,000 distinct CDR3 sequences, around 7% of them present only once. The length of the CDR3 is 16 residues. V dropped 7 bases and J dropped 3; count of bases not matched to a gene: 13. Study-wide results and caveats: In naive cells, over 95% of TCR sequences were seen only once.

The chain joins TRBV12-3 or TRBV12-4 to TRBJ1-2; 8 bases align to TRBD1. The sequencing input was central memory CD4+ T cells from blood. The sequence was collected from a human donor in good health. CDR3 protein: CASTLGVQGAHYGYTF. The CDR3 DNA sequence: TGTGCCAGCACCCTGGGTGTGCAGGGGGCGCACTATGGCTACACCTTC.